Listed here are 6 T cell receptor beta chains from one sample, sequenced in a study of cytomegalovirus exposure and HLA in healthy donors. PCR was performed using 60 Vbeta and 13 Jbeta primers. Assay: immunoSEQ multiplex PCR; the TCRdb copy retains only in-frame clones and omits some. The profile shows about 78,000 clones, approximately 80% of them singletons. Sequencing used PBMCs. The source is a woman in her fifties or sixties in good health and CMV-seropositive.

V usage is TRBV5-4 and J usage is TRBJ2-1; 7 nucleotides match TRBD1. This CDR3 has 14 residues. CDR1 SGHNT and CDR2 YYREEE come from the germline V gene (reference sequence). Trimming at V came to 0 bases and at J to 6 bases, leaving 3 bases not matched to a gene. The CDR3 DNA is TGTGCCAGCAGCTTGGGGACAGGCACCAATGAGCAGTTCTTC. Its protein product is CASSLGTGTNEQFF.

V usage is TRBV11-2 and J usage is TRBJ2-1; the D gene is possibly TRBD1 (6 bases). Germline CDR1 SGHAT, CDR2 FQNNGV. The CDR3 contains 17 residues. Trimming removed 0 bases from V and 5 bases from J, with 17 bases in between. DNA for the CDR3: TGTGCCAGCAGCTTAGAGGGGGCAGGGTCGTCGAACAATGAGCAGTTCTTC. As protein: CASSLEGAGSSNNEQFF.

Written as DNA, the CDR3 is TGTGCCATCAGCCCCCGTGAGGGGGCTAATGAAAAACTGTTTTTT. It encodes CAISPREGANEKLFF. This chain uses TRBV10-3 with TRBJ1-4; D might be TRBD1 (6 bases). The CDR3 consists of 15 residues. Germline loops: CDR1 ENHRY, CDR2 SYGVKD. Trimming stripped 6 bases from V and 3 bases from J, with 14 bases between.

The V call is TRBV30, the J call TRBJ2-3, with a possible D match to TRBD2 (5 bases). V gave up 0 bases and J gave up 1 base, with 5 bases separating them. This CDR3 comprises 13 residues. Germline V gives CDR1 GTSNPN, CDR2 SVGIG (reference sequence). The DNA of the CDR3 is TGTGCCTGGAGTGTCGGGGGCACAGATACGCAGTATTTT. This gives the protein CAWSVGGTDTQYF.

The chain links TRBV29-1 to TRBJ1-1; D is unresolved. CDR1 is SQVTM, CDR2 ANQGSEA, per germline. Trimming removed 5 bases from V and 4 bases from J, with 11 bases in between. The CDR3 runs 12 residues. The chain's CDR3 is CSVFGGGTEAFF. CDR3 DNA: TGCAGCGTTTTCGGAGGCGGCACTGAAGCTTTCTTT.

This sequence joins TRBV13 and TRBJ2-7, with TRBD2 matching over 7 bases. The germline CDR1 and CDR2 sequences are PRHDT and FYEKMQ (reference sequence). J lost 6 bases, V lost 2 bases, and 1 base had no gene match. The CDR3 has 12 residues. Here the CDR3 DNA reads TGTGCCAGCAGCTTACGCGGGGGCGAGCAGTACTTC. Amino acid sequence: CASSLRGGEQYF.